This record covers a single T cell receptor (beta chain). This sample stems from a study of blood T cell repertoires in COVID-19. About the research overall: Some COVID-19 samples were acute and others convalescent; all came from the United States, Italy and Spain.

The CDR3 totals 14 residues. Germline V gene sequence: CDR1 SNHLY, CDR2 FYNNEI. The V and J ends lost 11 bases and 1 base, in that order; junction bases with no gene match: 7. Sequenced by immunoSEQ multiplex PCR; TCRdb stores in-frame clones only, minus some. The sample has approximately 170,000 clones; 85% to 90% are singletons. Patients of the Seattle cohort, enrolled during active infection, were followed longitudinally. Material for sequencing was peripheral blood. This clonotype was sampled from a woman over 75 with COVID-19, enrolled during active disease. The rearrangement links TRBV2 to TRBJ1-1; 10 positions agree with TRBD1. CDR3 in DNA: TGTGCCGACAGGGGGCTGAGAGGGAACACTGAAGCTTTCTTT. Its protein product is CADRGLRGNTEAFF.